One sample yielded the 8 T cell receptor beta chains listed below, sequenced in a study of T cell responses to AZD1222 COVID-19 vaccine. Data came from immunoSEQ multiplex PCR; TCRdb stores just in-frame clones and leaves some out. The table includes around 100,000 clones, about 90% detected once. The source was peripheral blood, collected 28 days after the second AZD1222 dose. The receptors here all came from an adult who received the AZD1222 COVID-19 vaccine.

This clone was seen only once. The chain employs TRBV7-6 and TRBJ2-7, with 14 positions matching TRBD2. CDR3 length: 17 amino acids. CDR1 and CDR2 from the germline V gene are SGHVS and FNYEAQ. V trimming: 0 bases; J trimming: 3 bases; junction bases outside the gene matches: 4. The CDR3 sequence is CASSLAAGTSGSYEQYF. The CDR3 DNA is TGTGCCAGCAGCTTAGCCGCCGGGACTAGCGGGAGCTACGAGCAGTACTTC.

V is TRBV5-1 and J is TRBJ2-5; tentatively, D is TRBD1 or TRBD2 (6 bases each). The CDR3 is 15 residues long. Germline V lookup: CDR1 SGHRS, CDR2 YFSETQ. V was shortened by 0 bases and J by 4 bases, with 13 bases between the two germline ends. This chain's CDR3 is CASSLEGGGSETQYF. Here the CDR3 DNA reads TGCGCCAGCAGCTTGGAAGGGGGAGGATCAGAGACCCAGTACTTC.

The chain carries TRBV10-2 and TRBJ2-5; TRBD1 might be the D (7 bases). The germline V gene has CDR1 WSHSY and CDR2 SAAADI. Trimming removed 4 bases from V and 4 bases from J, with 13 bases in between. The CDR3 spans 14 residues. DNA of the CDR3: TGCGCCAGCAGTGCCCGACAGGGAGGAGAGACCCAGTACTTC. Amino acids: CASSARQGGETQYF.

The chain employs TRBV6-5 and TRBJ1-1, with D maybe TRBD1 (6 bases). This CDR3 has 15 residues. V was cut by 10 bases and J by 0 bases, with 18 bases left in between. Germline lookup yields CDR1 MNHEY and CDR2 SVGAGI. The CDR3 bases are TGTGCCATCGGGACCAGGGGCCTCATGAACACTGAAGCTTTCTTT. Translating it yields CAIGTRGLMNTEAFF.

This clone was detected only once. This chain uses TRBV12-3 or TRBV12-4 with TRBJ1-1; no clear D gene. V gave up 6 bases and J gave up 1 base, with 3 bases separating them. This CDR3 has 11 amino acids. The CDR3 DNA sequence: TGTGCCAGCAGATGGAACACTGAAGCTTTCTTT. Translating it yields CASRWNTEAFF.

The chain combines TRBV7-2 with TRBJ2-1, with 7 bases fitting TRBD1. The germline V gene encodes CDR1 SGHTA and CDR2 FQGNSA. The CDR3 covers 17 residues. Germline trimming cut 5 bases from V and 2 bases from J; bases unmatched to any gene: 12. CDR3 DNA: TGTGCCAGCAGCCATCAAATGAGAGGGGGCGCCTACAATGAGCAGTTCTTC. It translates to CASSHQMRGGAYNEQFF.

The table lists this clone with a count of one. This chain connects TRBV3-1 (or the pseudogene TRBV3-2) to TRBJ2-1; TRBD2 aligns across 14 bases. The germline V gene encodes CDR1 LGHDT and CDR2 YNNKEL (reference sequence). The J segment lost 9 bases and the V segment lost 11 bases, leaving 6 bases of the junction unmatched. The CDR3 totals 13 residues. The CDR3 loop reads CASGLAGETEQFF. In nucleotides, the CDR3 is TGTGCCTCGGGACTAGCGGGAGAGACTGAGCAGTTCTTC.

This chain uses TRBV28 with TRBJ1-2; D uncertain. V was cut by 7 bases and J by 3 bases, with 21 bases left in between. The germline CDR1 and CDR2 sequences are MDHEN and SYDVKM. The CDR3 is 16 amino acids. CDR3 in amino acids: CASNHAVGSGDYGYTF. The CDR3, as DNA: TGTGCCAGCAATCACGCGGTAGGCTCTGGGGACTATGGCTACACCTTC.